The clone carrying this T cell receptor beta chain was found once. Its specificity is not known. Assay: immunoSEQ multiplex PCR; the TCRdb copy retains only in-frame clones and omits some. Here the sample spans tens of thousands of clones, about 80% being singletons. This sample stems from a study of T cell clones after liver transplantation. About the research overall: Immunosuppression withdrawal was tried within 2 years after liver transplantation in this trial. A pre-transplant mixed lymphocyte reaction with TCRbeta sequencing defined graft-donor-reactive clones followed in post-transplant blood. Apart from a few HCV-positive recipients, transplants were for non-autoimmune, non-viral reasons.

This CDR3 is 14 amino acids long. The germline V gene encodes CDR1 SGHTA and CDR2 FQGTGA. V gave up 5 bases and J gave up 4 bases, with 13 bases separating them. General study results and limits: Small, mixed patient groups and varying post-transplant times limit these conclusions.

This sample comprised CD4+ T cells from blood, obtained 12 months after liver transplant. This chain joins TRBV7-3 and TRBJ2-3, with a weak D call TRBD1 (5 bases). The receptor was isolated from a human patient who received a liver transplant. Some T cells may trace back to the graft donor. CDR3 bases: TGTGCCAGCAGCACTGACAGTGGCGCAGATACGCAGTATTTT. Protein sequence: CASSTDSGADTQYF.